This TCR beta chain is drawn from a study of control samples from healthy donors and cancer patients (dated by TCRdb to 2018 to 2021). For this clone: Its antigen specificity is not known. No base qualities exist here, and no much larger clone lies one base off it.

Counted from cysteine to phenylalanine, this CDR3 has 15 amino acids. Of the read, only the CDR3 DNA is kept; its 45 bases are in frame from base 1. V is shortened by 5 bases, J by 2 bases, and the region joining them spans 15 bases. CDR1 SEHNR and CDR2 FQNEAQ were looked up in the germline V gene (reference sequence). Libraries were constructed by the immunoSEQ multiplex PCR assay. Here the immuneACCESS table is served through TCRdb, limited to in-frame sequences with V and J called. Missing clones are a known gap in these copies; in checked studies unresolved V genes cover under half, and the rest lacks a known reason. This sample is represented by about 120,000 clones; about 88% of them were singletons. The ten largest clones represent 2% to 3% of the sample.

The sequence came from a woman between 70 and 85 years old in good health. Sequenced sample: blood. The chain is made from TRBV7-9 and TRBJ2-5; perhaps TRBD2 is the D gene, with 6 bases matching. The nucleotide sequence is given as TGTGCCAGCAGCCTCGCGCAGGCGGGACAAGAGACCCAGTACTTC. Its product reads: CASSLAQAGQETQYF.